The T cell receptor (beta chain) under discussion was sequenced for a study of vaccination and CD4 T cells after COVID-19 (dated by TCRdb to 2021 to 2024). Study-wide context: Convalescent patients had a positive SARS-CoV-2 result on nasal swab PCR, and of these patients, several had mild disease and one had severe disease. Six males and four females were included in the convalescent cohort, with two Hispanic individuals, seven Caucasians, two Asians and one multiracial person represented. Participants got two doses of the Pfizer-BioNTech BNT162b2 vaccine (n=8) or two doses of the Moderna mRNA-1273 vaccine (n=2). Post-COVID blood samples from convalescent patients were collected a median of roughly 100 days after diagnosis, with a range of 35 to 161 days. Post-vaccine blood samples were collected a median of approximately 68 days after the second vaccine dose, ranging from about 13 to 250 days. The cultures were stimulated with overlapping spike peptide pools from SARS-CoV-2 and from the common cold coronaviruses HCoV-NL63, HCoV-OC43 and HCoV-229E. As controls, cultures received a CEFX viral epitope pool (the positive control), an HIV-1 Nef peptide pool (the negative control), or no peptide at all. The spike-specific CD4+ TCR repertoire was compared before and after mRNA vaccination in about nine COVID-19 convalescent patients and several infection-naive healthy vaccine recipients. Study-wide findings and limitations: Relatively few convalescent patients were included in the study, and early timepoints after natural infection were not analyzed. An increase in the median number of SARS-CoV-2-reactive clonotypes from some 20 after infection to a few dozen after vaccination was observed, but the change was not found to be significant. Of the vaccine-specific clones found in convalescent patients, nearly all (304 of 307) were mono-reactive for SARS-CoV-2 spike instead of being cross-reactive with common cold coronaviruses. In convalescent patients, a median roughly 85% of post-vaccine SARS-CoV-2-reactive clones were detected only after vaccination, suggesting vaccine-specific priming.

Read against the paper, the sample's treatment or condition label means: approximately nine-day PBMC culture with coronavirus spike peptide pools or control peptides (ViraFEST assay). The ViraFEST assay, used in the study, expanded antigen-specific T cells with peptide pools and then identified the expanded clonotypes through TCR sequencing. The positive SARS-CoV-2 PCR tests of the convalescent patients were dated from March to December 2020, before the Alpha, Beta and Delta variants emerged in the United States. Some 2 million PBMCs per well were cultured in IMDM with approximately 5.2% human AB serum and 8 to 10 IU/ml IL-2, plus 10 ug/ml peptide pools. On days 3 and 7, half of the culture medium was replaced with fresh IL-2-containing medium. Once the cells had been in culture for 10 days, the EasySep CD4+ T cell isolation kit was used to isolate CD4+ T cells by negative selection. Ficoll-Paque Plus gradient centrifugation was used to isolate PBMCs from whole blood, and the isolated PBMCs were then either used fresh or cryopreserved at -140C. Culture conditions were generally each tested in triplicate wells.

From the cysteine through the phenylalanine, the CDR3 covers 14 amino acids. Just CDR3 DNA is preserved here, 42 bases in frame from base 1. The germline V gene specifies SNHLY as CDR1 and FYNNEI as CDR2. The V end gives up 4 bases and the J end 6 bases, leaving 7 bases in the junction not matched to a gene. Preparation of the library involved PCR. DNA from cultured CD4+ T cells underwent TCR sequencing with the Oncomine TCR Beta short-read assay at the Johns Hopkins FTIC core. Genomic DNA was extracted from the cultured CD4+ T cells with the QIAamp micro DNA kit. Oncomine TCR Beta libraries from cultured CD4+ T cells were pooled with unique dual indexes and sequenced on an Illumina iSeq 100. The authors' pipeline ran thus. Non-productive sequences were removed, and CDR3s that did not start with C, did not end with F or W, or were shorter than 7 amino acids were discarded. The MANAFEST web application was used to identify antigen-specific clonotypes by comparing peptide-stimulated wells against reference wells and other culture wells. For a clone to be called positive, the clone needed an FDR below 0.05, an odds ratio above 5, and a productive frequency above 0.1% in at least two of three replicate wells. Clonotypes that were significantly expanded in both SARS-CoV-2 spike wells and at least one common cold coronavirus spike condition were defined as cross-reactive. Similarity between CDR3 sequences was evaluated in R version 3.6.1 using Levenshtein distances (stringdist) and unrooted phylogenetic trees (ape). TCRdb trimmed public reads at Q25 via fastp, called clones via MiXCR and kept in-frame beta chains. Merged by CDR3 protein, the rows form single entries marked with the most common genes and DNA. The V and J calls, along with clone size, are taken from TCRdb and not from the paper's own processing. The sample profile shows fewer than 20,000 distinct CDR3 sequences; 70% to 80% of them were found once. The ten largest clones add up to approximately 15% of the sample.

Of note for this clonotype: Which antigen it targets is not known. No qualities accompany the bases; no much larger clone lies one base away.

The rearranged chain carries TRBV2 and TRBJ2-3; TRBD2 fits 7 bases in the junction. The material sequenced was CD4+ T cells from blood, cultured in vitro. This TCR derives from a human donor who had recovered from COVID-19. Read as DNA, the sequence is TGTGCCAGCAGTGCCGGGACTAACTTGGATACGCAGTATTTT. This translates into CASSAGTNLDTQYF.